This T cell receptor beta chain was found in a study of OX40 agonist ivuxolimab in advanced cancers. Study context: Patients received intravenous ivuxolimab every 2 weeks at 0.01 to 10 mg/kg. Partial responses were observed in three patients, of whom one had hepatocellular carcinoma and two had cutaneous melanoma. Every patient in dose escalation had hepatocellular carcinoma, melanoma, renal cell or head and neck cancer.

The CDR3 sequence is 12 residues long. Looked up from germline, CDR1 is MNHNY and CDR2 is SVGAGI (reference sequence). The V and J ends lost 1 base and 8 bases respectively, with 6 bases between them. Researchers took blood at baseline, on cycle 4 day 1, and on cycle 7 day 1. This table comes from immunoSEQ multiplex PCR, and its TCRdb copy is limited to in-frame clones, with some not included. The repertoire consists of 30,000 to 45,000 clones, with around 82% occurring once and the leading ten covering 1.8%. The chain employs TRBV6-6 and TRBJ2-1, with unresolved D. The clonotype comes from an adult with an advanced solid tumor such as melanoma, head and neck, liver or kidney cancer. Sequenced material: CD4+ or CD8+ T cells sorted from blood, taken in a trial of the OX40 agonist ivuxolimab. This chain's CDR3 is CASSYFADEQFF. DNA of the CDR3: TGTGCCAGCAGTTACTTTGCGGATGAGCAGTTCTTC.